This T cell receptor (beta chain) was profiled in a study of blood T cell repertoires in COVID-19. Across the whole study: COVID-19 samples, acute and convalescent, were from the United States, Italy and Spain. Sources were T cells, B-cell-depleted T cells, or PBMCs; the material itself was cDNA or gDNA.

As processed by the authors: Quantification of nucleated cells was approximated via reference gene primer amplification. Clones were sequenced by immunoSEQ multiplex PCR, and TCRdb holds only the in-frame ones, with some missing. The V and J calls and clone size come from that table; D and trimming were worked out from the DNA. The data show tens of thousands of clones, roughly 90% seen once. The CDR3 runs to 13 residues. V lost 6 bases and J 6 bases, leaving 12 bases between the germline ends. Germline V lookup: CDR1 MNHEY, CDR2 SVGEGT. The sequenced material came from peripheral blood. The source of this sequence is a man aged 45 to 65 with active COVID-19. The chain carries TRBV6-2 or TRBV6-3 and TRBJ1-5; D not certain. For the CDR3, the DNA is TGTGCCAGCAGCCACGGGTGGATTCAGCCCCAGCATTTT. Its protein product is CASSHGWIQPQHF.